This T cell receptor beta chain was sequenced for a study of blood T cells in healthy people across ages. General study findings and limits: The study found more naive CD4+ cells and higher diversity in long-lived than aged donors. PBMC samples, being unsorted, prevented any conclusive comparison of naive and antigen-experienced cells. It was held that the diversity estimates obtained from one million T cells were underestimates.

The table lists this clonotype with many counts. Antigen: not known. The authors ran a second PCR of 7 to 11 cycles using a sample-barcoded 5' primer and a J-beta primer mix. Sequencing recovered at least 3 million CDR3-containing paired-end reads from each sample. Using its own MiXCR run on the 5' RACE reads, TCRdb lists one record per CDR3 protein. This table holds 500,000 to 700,000 distinct CDR3 sequences, about 30% found once. Germline CDR1 and CDR2: ENHRY and SYGVKD. V gave up 7 bases and J gave up 6 bases; unmatched junction bases: 14. The CDR3 sequence is 15 residues long. This sequence joins TRBV10-3 and TRBJ2-7; TRBD1 aligns across 8 bases. The sequenced sample was blood. The clonotype was recovered from a woman aged 80 or over in good health. Here the CDR3 DNA reads TGTGCCATCAAGGAAGAGTTGCAGGGGGCTGGCGAGCAGTACTTC. Translation gives CAIKEELQGAGEQYF.